The 27 T cell receptor beta chains below all came from one sample that was sequenced in a study of blood T cell repertoires in COVID-19. Clones were read by immunoSEQ multiplex PCR, and TCRdb kept only the in-frame ones, dropping some. The sample has roughly 400,000 clones, around 87% seen once. The sequenced sample was PBMCs or T cells enriched from blood (not recorded which). Every receptor here comes from a woman between 50 and 59 years old who had recovered from COVID-19.

This clone was counted a single time. The rearrangement joins TRBV6-1 to TRBJ1-2, with D possibly being TRBD1 (5 bases). Germline CDR1 MNHNS, CDR2 SASEGT. Trimming cost V 2 bases and J 6 bases, with 19 bases left between them. This CDR3 is built from 16 residues. CDR3 in amino acids: CASSEPIQAGRHGYTF. CDR3 DNA: TGTGCCAGCAGTGAACCAATCCAGGCGGGGCGACATGGCTACACCTTC.

This chain joins TRBV7-2 and TRBJ1-1; 9 bases agree with TRBD1. V lost 6 bases to trimming and J lost 5 bases; unmatched junction nucleotides: 7. The CDR3 is 14 amino acids. The germline CDR1 and CDR2 sequences are SGHTA and FQGNSA. CDR3 loop: CASRPDRGRTEAFF. Here the CDR3 DNA reads TGTGCCAGCAGACCGGACAGGGGTCGGACTGAAGCTTTCTTT.

V and J are TRBV5-4 and TRBJ1-1; D is possibly TRBD1 (5 bases). This CDR3 region has 12 residues. Germline V gene lookup returns CDR1 SGHNT and CDR2 YYREEE (reference sequence). The germline V and J ends were trimmed by 0 bases and 7 bases, with 7 bases remaining between them. The CDR3 coding sequence is TGTGCCAGCAGCTTGGTCGACAGTGAAGCTTTCTTT. This encodes CASSLVDSEAFF. Based on the CDR3 plus reference TRBV5-4 and TRBJ1-1, the full variable domain is ETGVTQSPTHLIKTRGQQVTLRCSSQSGHNTVSWYQQALGQGPQFIFQYYREEENGRGNFPPRFSGLQFPNYSSELNVNALELDDSALYLCASSLVDSEAFFGQGTRLTVV.

J is TRBJ2-5 and V is TRBV21-1; the table's TRBD2 call for D was not verified on the DNA. TRBV21-1 is recorded as a pseudogene. This CDR3 spans 16 amino acids. This CDR3 reads CASSKALPSGGETQYF. CDR3 sequence (DNA): TGTGCCAGCAGCAAAGCGCTGCCTAGCGGGGGGGAGACCCAGTACTTC.

The chain couples TRBV14 to TRBJ2-2; D possibly corresponds to TRBD2 (5 bases). This CDR3 contains 15 residues. Trimming shortened V by 4 bases and J by 1 base, and 10 bases separated the two germline ends. Germline CDR1 and CDR2: SGHDN and FVKESK. The CDR3 sequence is CASSRNGMNTGELFF. The CDR3 region has the DNA TGTGCCAGCAGCCGAAACGGGATGAACACCGGGGAGCTGTTTTTT.

The genes are TRBV6-5 and TRBJ1-5; tentative D call: TRBD1 (5 bases). Germline V lookup: CDR1 MNHEY, CDR2 SVGAGI. Trimming shortened V by 2 bases and J by 8 bases, and 10 bases separated the two germline ends. This CDR3 has 13 amino acids. For the CDR3, the DNA is TGTGCCAGCAGTTACGTGGGGGGGGAGCCCCAGCATTTT. Amino acid sequence: CASSYVGGEPQHF.

The chain is built from TRBV4-3 and TRBJ2-7; D is possibly TRBD2 (7 bases). The CDR3 runs 17 residues. Trimming took 0 bases from V and 0 from J, leaving 15 bases between them. CDR1 is LGHNA and CDR2 is YSLEER in the germline V gene. Written as DNA, the CDR3 is TGCGCCAGCAGCCAAGATTTGGGGGGGGGCGCCTCCTACGAGCAGTACTTC. Translated: CASSQDLGGGASYEQYF.

This sequence joins TRBV6-5 and TRBJ2-7, with TRBD1 matching 7 bases. The CDR3 covers 14 residues. The V and J ends lost 2 bases and 2 bases, in that order; junction bases with no gene match: 3. Germline assignment: CDR1 MNHEY and CDR2 SVGAGI. The chain's CDR3 is CASSYRGPAYEQYF. The CDR3 DNA follows: TGTGCCAGCAGTTACAGGGGGCCTGCCTACGAGCAGTACTTC.

The chain joins TRBV6-4 to TRBJ1-2; D unresolved. CDR3 size: 13 residues. V was trimmed by 2 bases and J by 4 bases, leaving 8 bases between them. The germline CDR1 and CDR2 sequences are MRHNA and SNTAGT. Here the CDR3 DNA reads TGTGCCAGCAGTGACGGGGAGGCCTATGGCTACACCTTC. Protein sequence: CASSDGEAYGYTF.

This chain uses TRBV6-5 with TRBJ2-7, with D maybe TRBD2 (6 bases). There are 14 residues in the CDR3. V gave up 0 bases and J gave up 2 bases, with 8 bases separating them. Germline values: CDR1 MNHEY, CDR2 SVGAGI. The CDR3 loop is CASSYSEGPYEQYF. CDR3 nucleotide sequence: TGTGCCAGCAGTTACTCGGAGGGGCCCTACGAGCAGTACTTC.

Turning to this clone: This specimen includes other DNA sequences encoding the same CDR3. The chain carries TRBV20-1 and TRBJ2-7; the D gene is possibly TRBD1 (6 bases). Germline-derived CDR1 and CDR2 are DFQATT and SNEGSKA (reference sequence). With 2 bases removed from V and 6 bases from J, the gap between germline ends came to 8 bases. The CDR3 sequence is 11 residues long. CDR3 sequence reads: CSARLGGEQYF. The CDR3 bases are TGCAGTGCTAGACTAGGGGGCGAGCAGTACTTC.

This chain links TRBV9 with TRBJ2-1, with TRBD2 matching over 10 bases. The ends lost 0 bases at V and 4 bases at J; junction bases unmatched: 4. CDR1 and CDR2 from the germline V gene are SGDLS and YYNGEE. The CDR3 spans 16 residues. The CDR3 sequence: CASSVDQAGGYNEQFF. DNA for the CDR3: TGTGCCAGCAGCGTAGATCAAGCGGGGGGGTACAATGAGCAGTTCTTC.

The V call is TRBV27, the J call TRBJ1-5; D perhaps matches TRBD1 (6 bases). Germline-derived CDR1 and CDR2 are MNHEY and SMNVEV (reference sequence). This CDR3 spans 13 amino acids. Trimming took 1 base from V and 12 from J, leaving 13 bases between them. CDR3 sequence (DNA): TGTGCCAGCAGTTTATTGGACAGCCCCCACCAGCATTTT. It encodes CASSLLDSPHQHF.

CDR3 loop: CAISESTVQGIHEQYF. The CDR3 bases are TGTGCCATCAGTGAGTCGACCGTACAGGGGATTCACGAGCAGTACTTC. The genes are TRBV10-3 and TRBJ2-7; TRBD1 matches at 7 bases. V lost 0 bases to trimming and J lost 5 bases; unmatched junction nucleotides: 10. CDR3 length: 16 amino acids. Germline V gene sequence: CDR1 ENHRY, CDR2 SYGVKD.

The chain links TRBV4-3 to TRBJ2-5; 8 bases line up with TRBD2. From germline, CDR1 is LGHNA and CDR2 YSLEER. Losses at the gene ends were 0 bases for V and 4 bases for J; bases not matched to a gene: 7. CDR3 length: 16 residues. CDR3 sequence: CASSQDSGGLGETQYF. The CDR3 nucleotides are TGCGCCAGCAGCCAAGATTCGGGGGGGTTGGGAGAGACCCAGTACTTC.

The chain carries TRBV10-3 and TRBJ1-1; 8 bases align to TRBD1. CDR3 length equals 14 residues. Germline lookup yields CDR1 ENHRY and CDR2 SYGVKD. V gave up 2 bases and J gave up 4 bases; unmatched junction bases: 3. The CDR3 here is CAISEKDRATEAFF. CDR3 nucleotides: TGTGCCATCAGTGAGAAGGACAGGGCCACTGAAGCTTTCTTT.

The chain uses TRBV2 and TRBJ2-6, with D possibly matching TRBD1 (5 bases). This CDR3 contains 17 residues. In germline, CDR1 is SNHLY, CDR2 FYNNEI. Trimming left V 7 bases short and J 0 bases short, with 16 bases between. Written as DNA, the CDR3 is TGTGCCAGCAATCTAGACAGTCTGGGCTCTGGGGCCAACGTCCTGACTTTC. Amino acid sequence: CASNLDSLGSGANVLTF.

The rearrangement links TRBV5-1 to TRBJ2-6, with D perhaps matching TRBD1 (5 bases). The germline V gene encodes CDR1 SGHRS and CDR2 YFSETQ. This CDR3 is 17 amino acids long. V was cut by 5 bases and J by 4 bases, with 19 bases left in between. The CDR3 loop is CASSLGATASGANVLTF. DNA of the CDR3: TGCGCCAGCAGTTTAGGGGCCACAGCCAGCGGGGCCAACGTCCTGACTTTC.

The chain uses TRBV24-1 and TRBJ2-1, with D possibly matching TRBD2 (6 bases). V lost 5 bases to trimming and J lost 2 bases, with 9 bases between them. This CDR3 is 14 amino acids long. CDR1 is KGHDR, CDR2 SFDVKD, per germline. In nucleotides, the CDR3 is TGTGCCACCAGTGGGGGGGACGCCTACAATGAGCAGTTCTTC. Its translation is CATSGGDAYNEQFF.

This clone appeared once. This CDR3 reads CASSYASGTGAFF. The CDR3 coding sequence is TGTGCCAGCAGTTACGCTAGTGGGACAGGGGCTTTCTTT. The rearrangement uses TRBV6-5 and TRBJ1-1; the match to TRBD1 covers 9 bases. Germline CDR1 reads MNHEY; CDR2 reads SVGAGI. Trimming at V came to 2 bases and at J to 11 bases, leaving 6 bases not matched to a gene. The CDR3 has 13 amino acids.

The V gene is TRBV19, the J gene TRBJ2-2; 10 bases are a match to TRBD1. Germline V gives CDR1 LNHDA, CDR2 SQIVND (reference sequence). CDR3 size: 15 residues. Trimming at V came to 9 bases and at J to 0 bases, leaving 4 bases not matched to a gene. The CDR3 region is CASRQGATNTGELFF. The CDR3 DNA reads TGTGCCAGCAGACAGGGGGCAACGAACACCGGGGAGCTGTTTTTT.

This clone was counted only a few times. The CDR3 DNA reads TGTGCCACCAGCAAAGACCCTAGCGGGGAAGAGACCCAGTACTTC. This translates into CATSKDPSGEETQYF. This rearrangement joins TRBV15 to TRBJ2-5; 9 bases match TRBD2. With 4 bases clipped from V and 3 bases from J, the junction kept 6 bases outside the gene matches. Germline V gene sequence: CDR1 LNHNV, CDR2 YYDKDF (reference sequence). The CDR3 extends over 15 amino acids.

This clone was found a few times. V usage is TRBV9 and J usage is TRBJ1-2; 11 nucleotides align to TRBD1. Germline V gene lookup returns CDR1 SGDLS and CDR2 YYNGEE. With 4 bases clipped from V and 7 bases from J, the junction kept 9 bases outside the gene matches. The length of the CDR3 is 15 residues. The CDR3 DNA sequence: TGTGCCAGCAGCACAGGGACAGGGGGTATTAGTGGCTACACCTTC. Residues: CASSTGTGGISGYTF.

The rearrangement links TRBV19 to TRBJ2-1; 8 positions agree with TRBD1. The germline V gene has CDR1 LNHDA and CDR2 SQIVND (reference sequence). With V trimmed by 6 bases and J by 5 bases, 12 bases remained unmatched. This CDR3 contains 16 residues. The CDR3 nucleotides read TGTGCCAGTAGCCGATCCTTAGGACAGGGTAACAATGAGCAGTTCTTC. Its protein product is CASSRSLGQGNNEQFF. Drawing the rest from reference TRBV19 and TRBJ2-1, the complete variable domain is DGGITQSPKYLFRKEGQNVTLSCEQNLNHDAMYWYRQDPGQGLRLIYYSQIVNDFQKGDIAEGYSVSREKKESFPLTVTSAQKNPTAFYLCASSRSLGQGNNEQFFGPGTRLTVL.

This chain uses TRBV11-3 with TRBJ1-3; TRBD1 might be the D (5 bases). The germline gives CDR1 SGHNT, CDR2 YENEEA. The CDR3 consists of 15 residues. V was trimmed by 1 base and J by 8 bases, leaving 15 bases between them. Written as DNA, the CDR3 is TGTGCCAGCAGCTTAGGTGGGACCAGCGGGGACACCATATATTTT. Protein product: CASSLGGTSGDTIYF.

This sequence joins TRBV2 and TRBJ2-7; 8 bases are a match to TRBD1. The germline gives CDR1 SNHLY, CDR2 FYNNEI. Trimming took 5 bases from V and 5 from J; bases not matched to a gene: 8. The CDR3 is 14 residues long. CDR3 in amino acids: CASSHGQGADEQYF. The CDR3 DNA reads TGTGCCAGCAGTCATGGACAGGGCGCTGACGAGCAGTACTTC.

This rearrangement joins TRBV4-3 to TRBJ1-1; D is ambiguous. Germline lookup yields CDR1 LGHNA and CDR2 YSLEER. V was pared by 3 bases and J by 6 bases, with 11 bases between. The CDR3 is made up of 13 amino acids. CDR3 sequence: CASSHSNGAEAFF. The CDR3 DNA sequence: TGCGCCAGCAGCCATTCCAACGGAGCTGAAGCTTTCTTT.